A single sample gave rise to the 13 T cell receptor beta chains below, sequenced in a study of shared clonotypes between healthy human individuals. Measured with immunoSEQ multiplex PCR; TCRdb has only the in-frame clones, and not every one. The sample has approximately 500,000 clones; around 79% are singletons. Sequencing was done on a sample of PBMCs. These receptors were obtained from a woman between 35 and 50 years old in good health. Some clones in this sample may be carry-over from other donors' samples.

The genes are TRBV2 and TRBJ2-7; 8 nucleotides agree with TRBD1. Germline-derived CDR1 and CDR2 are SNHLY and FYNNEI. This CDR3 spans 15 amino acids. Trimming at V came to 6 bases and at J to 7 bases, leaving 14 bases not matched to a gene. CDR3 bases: TGTGCCAGCAGGGCCGACAGGGGCCCCGAGAGGGAGCAGTACTTC. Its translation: CASRADRGPEREQYF.

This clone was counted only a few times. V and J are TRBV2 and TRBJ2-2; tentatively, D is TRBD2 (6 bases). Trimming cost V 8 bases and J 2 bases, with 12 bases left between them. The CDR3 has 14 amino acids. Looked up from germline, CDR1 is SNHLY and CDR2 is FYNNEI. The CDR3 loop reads CASGGLLNTGELFF. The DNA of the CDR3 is TGTGCCAGCGGGGGACTTCTCAACACCGGGGAGCTGTTTTTT.

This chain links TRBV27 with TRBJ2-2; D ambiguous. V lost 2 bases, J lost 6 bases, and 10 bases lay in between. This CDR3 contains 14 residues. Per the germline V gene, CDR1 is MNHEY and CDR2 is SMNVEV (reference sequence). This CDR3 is CASSLLSGPGELFF. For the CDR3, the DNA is TGTGCCAGCAGTTTACTATCCGGCCCCGGGGAGCTGTTTTTT.

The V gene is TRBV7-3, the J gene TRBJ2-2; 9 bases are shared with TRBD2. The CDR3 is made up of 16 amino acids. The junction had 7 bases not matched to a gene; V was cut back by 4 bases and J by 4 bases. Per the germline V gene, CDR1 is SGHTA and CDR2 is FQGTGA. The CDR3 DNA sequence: TGTGCCAGCAGCTCCGTAGCGGGAGCCGGCACCGGGGAGCTGTTTTTT. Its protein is CASSSVAGAGTGELFF. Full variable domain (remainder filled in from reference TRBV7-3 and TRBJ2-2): GAGVSQTPSNKVTEKGKYVELRCDPISGHTALYWYRQSLGQGPEFLIYFQGTGAADDSGLPNDRFFAVRPEGSVSTLKIQRTERGDSAVYLCASSSVAGAGTGELFFGEGSRLTVL.

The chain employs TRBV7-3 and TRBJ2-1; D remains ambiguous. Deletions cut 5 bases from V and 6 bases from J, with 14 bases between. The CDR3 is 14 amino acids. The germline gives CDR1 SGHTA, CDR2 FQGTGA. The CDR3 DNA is TGTGCCAGCAGCGTACAGCCCTCGTCCAATGAGCAGTTCTTC. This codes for CASSVQPSSNEQFF.

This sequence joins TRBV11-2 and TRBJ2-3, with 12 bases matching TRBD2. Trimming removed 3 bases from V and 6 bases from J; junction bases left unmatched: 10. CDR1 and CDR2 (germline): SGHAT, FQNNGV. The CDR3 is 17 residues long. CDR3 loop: CASSLWLAGGPSDTQYF. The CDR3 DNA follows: TGTGCCAGCAGCTTGTGGCTAGCGGGAGGGCCTTCTGATACGCAGTATTTT.

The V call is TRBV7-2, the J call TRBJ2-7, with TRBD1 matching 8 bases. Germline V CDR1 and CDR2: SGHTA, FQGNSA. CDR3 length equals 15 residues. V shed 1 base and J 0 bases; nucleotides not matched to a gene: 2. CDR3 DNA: TGTGCCAGCAGCTTAGTACAGGGGGACTCCTACGAGCAGTACTTC. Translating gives CASSLVQGDSYEQYF.

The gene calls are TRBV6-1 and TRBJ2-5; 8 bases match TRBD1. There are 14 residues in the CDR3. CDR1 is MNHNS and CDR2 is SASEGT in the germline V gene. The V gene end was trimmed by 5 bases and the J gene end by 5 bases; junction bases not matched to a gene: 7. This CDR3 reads CASSTGGWWETQYF. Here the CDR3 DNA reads TGTGCCAGCAGTACAGGGGGATGGTGGGAGACCCAGTACTTC.

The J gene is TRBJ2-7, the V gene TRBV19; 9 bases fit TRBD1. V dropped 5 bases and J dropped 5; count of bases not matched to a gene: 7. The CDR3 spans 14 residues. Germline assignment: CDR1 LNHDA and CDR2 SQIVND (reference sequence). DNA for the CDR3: TGTGCCAGTAGTTTCGGACAGGGGTTCAACGAGCAGTACTTC. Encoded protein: CASSFGQGFNEQYF.

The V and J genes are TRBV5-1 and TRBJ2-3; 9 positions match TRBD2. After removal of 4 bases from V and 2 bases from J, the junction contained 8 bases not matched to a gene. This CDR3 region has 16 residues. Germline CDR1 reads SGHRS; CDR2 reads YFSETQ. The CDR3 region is CASSMGTSSNTDTQYF. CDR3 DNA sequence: TGCGCCAGCAGCATGGGGACTAGCTCTAACACAGATACGCAGTATTTT. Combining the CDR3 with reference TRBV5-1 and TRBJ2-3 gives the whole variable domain KAGVTQTPRYLIKTRGQQVTLSCSPISGHRSVSWYQQTPGQGLQFLFEYFSETQRNKGNFPGRFSGRQFSNSRSEMNVSTLELGDSALYLCASSMGTSSNTDTQYFGPGTRLTVL.

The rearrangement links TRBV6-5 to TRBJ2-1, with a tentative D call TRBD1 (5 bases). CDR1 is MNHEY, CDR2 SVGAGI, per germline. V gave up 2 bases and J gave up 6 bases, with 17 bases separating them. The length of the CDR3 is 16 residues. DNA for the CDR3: TGTGCCAGCAGTTACGATTCAGGGTCGTATAGCAATGAGCAGTTCTTC. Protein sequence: CASSYDSGSYSNEQFF.

CDR3 loop: CASSIDKGRDYEQYF. DNA for the CDR3: TGTGCCAGTAGTATAGACAAGGGCCGGGACTACGAGCAGTACTTC. V is TRBV19 and J is TRBJ2-7; D might be TRBD2 (5 bases). V was clipped by 0 bases and J by 3 bases, with 12 bases between them. The CDR3 runs 15 residues. Germline lookup yields CDR1 LNHDA and CDR2 SQIVND (reference sequence).

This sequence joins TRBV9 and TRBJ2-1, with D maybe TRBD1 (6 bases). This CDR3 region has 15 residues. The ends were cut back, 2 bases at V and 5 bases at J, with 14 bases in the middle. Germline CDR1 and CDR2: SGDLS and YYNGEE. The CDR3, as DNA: TGTGCCAGCAGCGTTCTGGGGGCGGGTCACAATGAGCAGTTCTTC. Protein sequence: CASSVLGAGHNEQFF.